A selection of T cell receptor beta chains follows, all from one sample in a study of blood T cell repertoires in COVID-19. Clones were sequenced by immunoSEQ multiplex PCR, and TCRdb holds only the in-frame ones, with some missing. Of 200,000 to 250,000 clones listed, about four fifths are singletons. The sample taken for sequencing was PBMCs or T cells enriched from blood (not recorded which). The source of these receptors is a woman between 45 and 60 years old who had been exposed to COVID-19. The CDR3 runs from the conserved cysteine through the conserved F or W. Fields, in order: V gene, J gene, CDR3 protein.

>TRBV11-2|TRBJ2-6
CASSLYGQGTIGGANVLTF
>TRBV11-2|TRBJ2-7
CASSLGTSGGAEQYF
>TRBV10-1|TRBJ1-6
CASSASNSPLHF
>TRBV7-2|TRBJ1-1
CASSPGTVEAFF
>TRBV27|TRBJ2-3
CASSAAGRTDTQYF
>TRBV7-9|TRBJ1-2
CASSFDRVGDGYTF
>TRBV10-3|TRBJ2-2
CAISDGGFGTGELFF
>TRBV19|TRBJ1-1
CASKGQGNTEAFF
>TRBV11-3|TRBJ2-3
CASSLRVGTGYPDTQYF
>TRBV5-5|TRBJ1-4
CASSYRGTSNEKLFF
>TRBV5-4|TRBJ2-5
CASRPTPAETQYF
>TRBV5-1|TRBJ1-1
CASSLGAGERNTEAFF
>TRBV9|TRBJ1-2
CASGLSGQFYGYTF
>TRBV27|TRBJ2-4
CASSLNRVAKNIQYF